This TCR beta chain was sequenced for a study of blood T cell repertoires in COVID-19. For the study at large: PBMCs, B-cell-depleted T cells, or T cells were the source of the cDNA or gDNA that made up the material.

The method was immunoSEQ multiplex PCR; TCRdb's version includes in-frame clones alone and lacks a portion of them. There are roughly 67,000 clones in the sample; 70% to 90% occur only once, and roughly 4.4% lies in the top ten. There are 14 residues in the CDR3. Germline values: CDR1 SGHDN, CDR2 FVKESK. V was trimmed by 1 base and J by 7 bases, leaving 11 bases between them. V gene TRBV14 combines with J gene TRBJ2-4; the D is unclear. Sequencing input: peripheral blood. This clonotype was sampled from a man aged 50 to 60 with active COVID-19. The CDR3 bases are TGTGCCAGCAGCCAAGCATTAGCCGGTAACATTCAGTACTTC. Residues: CASSQALAGNIQYF.